This T cell receptor beta chain was identified in a study of T cells in Graves' hyperthyroidism and ophthalmopathy. Regarding the study as a whole: Most thyroid clonotypes expanded above 0.001 appeared in blood too. A model of 13 V-J pairs discriminated ophthalmopathy from stable hyperthyroidism.

Any patient presenting with uncontrolled infection, other autoimmune disease, pregnancy or lactation was left out. Each 10 ml fresh peripheral blood draw supplied the PBMCs. This clonotype was seen ten or more times. Its antigen is as yet unknown. TCR beta CDR3 regions were amplified from RNA transcripts. The primer set for the first-round RT-PCR of the TCR CDR3 was HTBI. TCRdb re-called the multiplex PCR reads with MiXCR, one entry per CDR3 protein. Altogether hundreds of thousands of distinct CDR3 sequences are present, about 17% being singletons, with the ten largest covering 3.8%. V lost 3 bases, J lost 5 bases, and 6 bases stayed unmatched. The CDR3 has 14 residues. The germline gives CDR1 DFQATT, CDR2 SNEGSKA (reference sequence).

This receptor was taken from a woman in her 30s with Graves' hyperthyroidism. The chain joins TRBV20-1 to TRBJ2-7; 11 nucleotides agree with TRBD2. Material for sequencing was blood. This chain's CDR3 is CSASPSGRTHEQYF. CDR3 nucleotide sequence: TGCAGTGCTAGTCCTAGCGGGAGGACCCACGAGCAGTACTTC.